The clone carrying this T cell receptor beta chain was seen a handful of times. With a J-beta primer mix and a sample-barcoded 5' primer, a second PCR ran roughly 6 to 11 cycles. Via MiXCR, TCRdb re-called the 5' RACE reads, giving one row per CDR3 protein. Of fewer than 800,000 distinct CDR3 sequences listed, about 25% are singletons. The record originates from a study of blood T cells in healthy people across ages. With 4 bases clipped from V and 2 bases from J, the junction kept 13 bases outside the gene matches. Germline V lookup: CDR1 LGHNA, CDR2 YSLEER. This CDR3 spans 17 amino acids. The data also belong to a second study, concerning T cells of mothers and their children. Turning to that study: Not a single persistent microchimeric T cell clone was detected.

The chain couples TRBV4-3 to TRBJ2-5; TRBD1 aligns across 7 bases. Sequenced material: blood. The receptor was isolated from a boy aged 10-17 years in good health. CDR3 DNA sequence: TGCGCCAGCAGCCCCGGAAGGGGGCTCCTGACTCAAGAGACCCAGTACTTC. Its translation is CASSPGRGLLTQETQYF.